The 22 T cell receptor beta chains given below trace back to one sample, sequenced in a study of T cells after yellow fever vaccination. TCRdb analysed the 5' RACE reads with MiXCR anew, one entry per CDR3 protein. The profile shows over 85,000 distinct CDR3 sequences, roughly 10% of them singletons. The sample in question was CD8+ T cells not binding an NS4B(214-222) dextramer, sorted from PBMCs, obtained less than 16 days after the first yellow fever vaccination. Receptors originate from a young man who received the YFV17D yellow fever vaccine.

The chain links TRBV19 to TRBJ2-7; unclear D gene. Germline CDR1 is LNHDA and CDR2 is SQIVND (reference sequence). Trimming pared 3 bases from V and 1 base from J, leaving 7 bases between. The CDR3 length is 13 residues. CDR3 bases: TGTGCCAGTAGTATTAGGGATTCCTACGAGCAGTACTTC. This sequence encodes CASSIRDSYEQYF.

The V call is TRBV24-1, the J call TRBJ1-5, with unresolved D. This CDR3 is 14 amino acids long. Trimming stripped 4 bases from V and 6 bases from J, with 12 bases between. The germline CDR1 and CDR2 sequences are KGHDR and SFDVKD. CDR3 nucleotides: TGTGCCACCAGTGAAAGCACGGACGGTCAGCCCCAGCATTTT. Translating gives CATSESTDGQPQHF.

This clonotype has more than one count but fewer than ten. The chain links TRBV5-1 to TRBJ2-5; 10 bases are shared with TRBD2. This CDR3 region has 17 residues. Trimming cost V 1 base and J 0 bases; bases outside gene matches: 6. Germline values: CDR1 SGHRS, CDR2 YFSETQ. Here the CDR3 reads CASSLFTSGDYQETQYF. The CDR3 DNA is TGCGCCAGCAGCTTGTTTACTAGCGGGGACTACCAAGAGACCCAGTACTTC.

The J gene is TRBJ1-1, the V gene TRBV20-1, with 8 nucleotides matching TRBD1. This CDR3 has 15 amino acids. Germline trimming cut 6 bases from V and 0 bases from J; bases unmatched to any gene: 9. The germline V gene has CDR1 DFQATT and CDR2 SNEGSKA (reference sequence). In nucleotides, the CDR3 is TGCAGTGCCGACCCAAAGGGACAGGTGAACACTGAAGCTTTCTTT. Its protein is CSADPKGQVNTEAFF.

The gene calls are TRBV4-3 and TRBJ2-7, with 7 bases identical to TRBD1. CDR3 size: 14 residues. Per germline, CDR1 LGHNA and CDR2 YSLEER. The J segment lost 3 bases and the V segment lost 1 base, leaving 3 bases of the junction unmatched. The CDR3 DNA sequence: TGCGCCAGCAGCCAAGCGACAGGGAACTACGAGCAGTACTTC. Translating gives CASSQATGNYEQYF.

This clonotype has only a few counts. In DNA, the CDR3 is TGTGCCAGCAGCCCCACACTACCGGTCACCCCGTTGGATACGCAGTATTTT. It codes for CASSPTLPVTPLDTQYF. This rearrangement joins TRBV5-4 to TRBJ2-3; D ambiguous. V was clipped by 4 bases and J by 6 bases, with 24 bases between them. This CDR3 region has 17 residues. Germline V gene lookup returns CDR1 SGHNT and CDR2 YYREEE (reference sequence). The full variable domain, in which reference TRBV5-4 and TRBJ2-3 provide the parts outside the CDR3, is ETGVTQSPTHLIKTRGQQVTLRCSSQSGHNTVSWYQQALGQGPQFIFQYYREEENGRGNFPPRFSGLQFPNYSSELNVNALELDDSALYLCASSPTLPVTPLDTQYFGPGTRLTVL.

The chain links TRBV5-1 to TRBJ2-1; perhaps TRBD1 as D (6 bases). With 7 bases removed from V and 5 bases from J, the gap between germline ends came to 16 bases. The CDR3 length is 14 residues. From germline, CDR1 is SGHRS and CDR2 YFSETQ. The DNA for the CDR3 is TGCGCCAGCGCCCACTCGGACAGCAACAATGAGCAGTTCTTC. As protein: CASAHSDSNNEQFF.

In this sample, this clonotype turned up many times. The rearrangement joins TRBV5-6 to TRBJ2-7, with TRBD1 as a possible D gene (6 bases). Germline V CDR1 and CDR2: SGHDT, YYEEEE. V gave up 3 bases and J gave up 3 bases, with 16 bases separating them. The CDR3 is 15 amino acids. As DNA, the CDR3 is TGTGCCAGCAGCTGGGCCCGGGACAATTTCTACGAGCAGTACTTC. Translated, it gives CASSWARDNFYEQYF. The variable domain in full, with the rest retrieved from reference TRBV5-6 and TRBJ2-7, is DAGVTQSPTHLIKTRGQQVTLRCSPKSGHDTVSWYQQALGQGPQFIFQYYEEEERQRGNFPDRFSGHQFPNYSSELNVNALLLGDSALYLCASSWARDNFYEQYFGPGTRLTVT.

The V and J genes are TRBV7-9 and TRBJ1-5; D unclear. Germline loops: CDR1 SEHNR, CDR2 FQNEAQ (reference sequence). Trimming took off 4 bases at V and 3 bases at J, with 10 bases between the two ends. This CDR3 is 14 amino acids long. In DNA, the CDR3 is TGTGCCAGCAGCTCGACCGGTTTCAATCAGCCCCAGCATTTT. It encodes CASSSTGFNQPQHF. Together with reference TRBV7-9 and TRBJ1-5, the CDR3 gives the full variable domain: DTGVSQNPRHKITKRGQNVTFRCDPISEHNRLYWYRQTLGQGPEFLTYFQNEAQLEKSRLLSDRFSAERPKGSFSTLEIQRTEQGDSAMYLCASSSTGFNQPQHFGDGTRLSIL.

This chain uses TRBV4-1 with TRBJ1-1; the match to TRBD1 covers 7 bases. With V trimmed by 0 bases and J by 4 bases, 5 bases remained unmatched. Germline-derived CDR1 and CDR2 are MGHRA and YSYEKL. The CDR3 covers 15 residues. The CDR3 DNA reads TGCGCCAGCAGCCAAGAAGGCAGGGGGAGCACTGAAGCTTTCTTT. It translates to CASSQEGRGSTEAFF.

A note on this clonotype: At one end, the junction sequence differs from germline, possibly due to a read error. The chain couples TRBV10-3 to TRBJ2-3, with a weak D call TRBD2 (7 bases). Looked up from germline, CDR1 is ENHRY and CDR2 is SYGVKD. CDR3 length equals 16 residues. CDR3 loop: CAISERRGGLTDTKYF. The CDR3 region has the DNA TGTGCCATCAGTGAAAGGAGGGGGGGCCTCACAGATACGAAGTATTTT.

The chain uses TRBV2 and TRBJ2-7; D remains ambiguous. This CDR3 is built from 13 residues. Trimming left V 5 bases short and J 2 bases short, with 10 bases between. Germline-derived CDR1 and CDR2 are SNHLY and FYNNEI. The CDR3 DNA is TGTGCCAGCAGTTCGAGCGCGACCTACGAGCAGTACTTC. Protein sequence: CASSSSATYEQYF.

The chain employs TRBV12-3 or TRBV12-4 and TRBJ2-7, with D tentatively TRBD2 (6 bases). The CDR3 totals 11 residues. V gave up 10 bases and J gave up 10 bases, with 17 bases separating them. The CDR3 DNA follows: TGTGCCACCGCGGTCGGGGGATCACAGTACTTC. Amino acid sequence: CATAVGGSQYF.

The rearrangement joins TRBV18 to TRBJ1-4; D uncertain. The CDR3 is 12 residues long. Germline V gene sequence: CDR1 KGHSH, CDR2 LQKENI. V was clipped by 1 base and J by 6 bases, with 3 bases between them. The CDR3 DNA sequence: TGTGCCAGCTCACCACGGGATGAAAAACTGTTTTTT. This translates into CASSPRDEKLFF.

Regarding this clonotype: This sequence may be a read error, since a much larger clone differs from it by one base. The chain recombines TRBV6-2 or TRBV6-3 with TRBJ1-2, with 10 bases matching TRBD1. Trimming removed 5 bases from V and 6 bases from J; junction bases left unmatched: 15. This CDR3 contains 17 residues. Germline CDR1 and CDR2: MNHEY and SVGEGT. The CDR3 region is CASSPGRGQGRSDGYTF. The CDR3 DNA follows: TGTGCCAGCAGTCCCGGAAGGGGACAGGGGAGAAGTGATGGCTACACCTTC.

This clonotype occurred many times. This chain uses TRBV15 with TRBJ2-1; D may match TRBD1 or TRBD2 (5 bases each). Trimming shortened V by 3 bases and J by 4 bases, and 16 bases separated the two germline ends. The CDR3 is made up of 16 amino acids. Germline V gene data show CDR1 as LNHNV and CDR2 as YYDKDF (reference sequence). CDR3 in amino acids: CATSRGISGPYNEQFF. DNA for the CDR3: TGTGCCACCAGCAGGGGGATTTCGGGGCCATACAATGAGCAGTTCTTC.

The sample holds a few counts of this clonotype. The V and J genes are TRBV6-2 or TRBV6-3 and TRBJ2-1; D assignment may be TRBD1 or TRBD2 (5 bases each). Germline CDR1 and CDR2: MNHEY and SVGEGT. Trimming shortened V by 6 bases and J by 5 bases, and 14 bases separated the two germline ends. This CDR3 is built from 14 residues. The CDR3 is CASSFTGTHNEQFF. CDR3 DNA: TGTGCCAGCAGCTTCACCGGGACCCACAATGAGCAGTTCTTC.

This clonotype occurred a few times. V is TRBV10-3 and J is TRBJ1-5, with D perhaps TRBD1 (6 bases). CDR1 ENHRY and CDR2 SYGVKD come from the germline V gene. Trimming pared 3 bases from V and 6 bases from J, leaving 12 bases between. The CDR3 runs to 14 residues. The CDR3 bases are TGTGCCATCAGTGAAGGCGGGGGCGGTCAGCCCCAGCATTTT. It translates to CAISEGGGGQPQHF.

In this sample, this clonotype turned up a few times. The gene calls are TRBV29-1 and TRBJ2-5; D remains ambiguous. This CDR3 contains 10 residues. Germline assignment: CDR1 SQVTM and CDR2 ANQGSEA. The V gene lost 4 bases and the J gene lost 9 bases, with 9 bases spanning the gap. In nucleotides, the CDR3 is TGCAGCGTTGGGGTCTCGTCCCAGTACTTC. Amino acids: CSVGVSSQYF.

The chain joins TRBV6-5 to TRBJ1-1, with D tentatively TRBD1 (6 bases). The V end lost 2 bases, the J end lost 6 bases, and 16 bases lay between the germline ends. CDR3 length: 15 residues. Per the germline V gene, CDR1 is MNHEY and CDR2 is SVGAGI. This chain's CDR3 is CASSYLLGGHAEAFF. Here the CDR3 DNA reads TGTGCCAGCAGTTACCTTCTAGGGGGTCACGCTGAAGCTTTCTTT.

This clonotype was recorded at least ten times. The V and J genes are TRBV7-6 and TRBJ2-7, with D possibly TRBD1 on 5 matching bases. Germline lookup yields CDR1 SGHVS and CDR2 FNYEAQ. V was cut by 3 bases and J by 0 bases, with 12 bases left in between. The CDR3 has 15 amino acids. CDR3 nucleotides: TGTGCCAGCAGCTTTAGGACATCAAGCTCCTACGAGCAGTACTTC. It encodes CASSFRTSSSYEQYF.

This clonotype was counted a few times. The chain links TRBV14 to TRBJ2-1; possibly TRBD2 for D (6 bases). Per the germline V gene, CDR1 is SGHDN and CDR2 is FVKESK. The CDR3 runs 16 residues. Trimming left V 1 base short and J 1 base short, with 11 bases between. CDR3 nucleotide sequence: TGTGCCAGCAGCCAAGCCCGTAGCGGATCCTACAATGAGCAGTTCTTC. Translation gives CASSQARSGSYNEQFF.